These T cell receptor beta chains were read from a single sample in a study of OX40 agonist ivuxolimab in advanced cancers. Sequencing was performed with immunoSEQ multiplex PCR; in TCRdb, only in-frame clones are kept and a portion is missing. Among tens of thousands of clones listed, around 89% were seen once. Specimen: CD4+ or CD8+ T cells sorted from blood, collected in a trial of the OX40 agonist ivuxolimab. The receptors derive from an adult with an advanced solid tumor such as melanoma, head and neck, liver or kidney cancer. The conserved cysteine and the conserved F or W are not part of the CDR3 here. The D gene is left open where the match is weak.

J	D	V	CDR3
TRBJ2-7	TRBD2	TRBV10-2	ASSERGRASEQY
TRBJ1-2	.	TRBV5-1	ASSLVLGDGYT
TRBJ1-5	.	TRBV2	ASTGTLYSNQPQH
TRBJ2-3	.	TRBV28	ASPPPGGTDTQY
TRBJ1-5	.	TRBV6-5	ASSRDSNQPQH
TRBJ1-6	.	TRBV28	ASRRSGQGNSPLH
TRBJ2-2	TRBD1	TRBV4-2	ASSQDRASGELF
TRBJ2-1	TRBD2	TRBV5-6	ASSLGQREGHSHEQF
TRBJ2-1	TRBD2	TRBV7-3	ASSWGLAGWGDEQF
TRBJ1-2	.	TRBV28	ASSFHPTETYGYT
TRBJ1-1	.	TRBV7-2	ASSLEMNTEAF
TRBJ1-5	.	TRBV30	AWSVLGGGIQPQH
TRBJ1-1	TRBD1	TRBV6-5	ASSYTSTGVRTEAF
TRBJ2-2	.	TRBV4-2	ASSQGRVNTGELF
TRBJ2-3	.	TRBV7-9	ASTNPGGSDTQY
TRBJ2-7	TRBD1	TRBV6-5	ASSPRTGVGYEQY
TRBJ1-4	.	TRBV7-8	ASSLSLTAYTNEKLF
TRBJ2-1	TRBD2	TRBV5-1	ASVPIAGSSYNEQF
TRBJ1-2	.	TRBV5-1	ASSLEAGPNYGYT
TRBJ1-2	TRBD1	TRBV5-1	ASSLGLGVQQGNGYT
TRBJ1-1	.	TRBV5-5	ASSFRTENTEAF
TRBJ2-2	.	TRBV7-3	ASSLLSTGELF
TRBJ1-1	TRBD1	TRBV11-1	ASSLSGGRNTEAF
TRBJ1-2	.	TRBV10-3	AISEGVPPKGYT
TRBJ2-1	TRBD1	TRBV5-1	ASSLGKQGAGNEQF
TRBJ1-6	.	TRBV2	ASSERVVYSPLH
TRBJ1-4	TRBD1	TRBV29-1	SAGTGGEKLF
TRBJ1-2	.	TRBV28	ASLVPGVLGNFYGYT
TRBJ1-3	.	TRBV27	ASSRSNSGNTIY
TRBJ1-3	.	TRBV11-2	ASSLSSSSGNTIY
TRBJ2-2	.	TRBV7-6	ASSLTWTIENTGELF
TRBJ2-1	TRBD2	TRBV30	AWTGGHNEQF
TRBJ2-1	TRBD2	TRBV7-2	ASSLVRTSGRGYNEQF
TRBJ2-7	TRBD2	TRBV6-6	ASYSSGESYEQY